These 27 T cell receptor beta chains came from one sample sequenced in a study of response to subunit inactivated influenza vaccine. TCRdb re-analysed the RT-PCR reads in MiXCR, keeping a single row per CDR3 protein. Among 590,000 or so distinct CDR3 sequences listed, around 13% were seen once. Sequencing used PBMCs from blood, obtained around 14 days before vaccination. The receptors were sampled from a man aged 45-60 years who received an inactivated influenza vaccine.

The chain couples TRBV6-1 to TRBJ1-5; D remains ambiguous. V was cut by 8 bases and J by 4 bases, with 6 bases left in between. This CDR3 is 11 amino acids long. CDR1 and CDR2 (germline): MNHNS, SASEGT. CDR3 bases: TGTGCCAGCGGATTAAATCAGCCCCAGCATTTT. Amino acid sequence: CASGLNQPQHF.

The V gene is TRBV27, the J gene TRBJ2-7; 12 positions agree with TRBD2. The CDR3 runs 15 residues. With 5 bases clipped from V and 9 bases from J, the junction kept 11 bases outside the gene matches. Germline V lookup: CDR1 MNHEY, CDR2 SMNVEV (reference sequence). The CDR3 nucleotides read TGTGCCAGCAGTCCCCGGACTAGCGGGAACCCTTTGCAGTACTTC. Translation gives CASSPRTSGNPLQYF.

In its sample, this clonotype was seen many times. The chain combines TRBV12-3 or TRBV12-4 with TRBJ2-2; TRBD2 matches at 12 bases. J gave up 5 bases and V 8 bases, and 6 bases lay outside the gene matches. This CDR3 contains 15 residues. The CDR3 spells CASRTSGVGTGELFF. CDR3 DNA sequence: TGTGCCAGCCGGACTAGCGGGGTAGGGACCGGGGAGCTGTTTTTT.

This clonotype was found many times. This chain connects TRBV6-5 to TRBJ2-7; 7 nucleotides agree with TRBD1. V lost 0 bases, J lost 1 base, and 3 bases stayed unmatched. The germline V gene encodes CDR1 MNHEY and CDR2 SVGAGI. The CDR3 length is 15 residues. The CDR3 bases are TGTGCCAGCAGTTACTCCAGGGACAGTTCCTACGAGCAGTACTTC. Translated, it gives CASSYSRDSSYEQYF.

The chain has TRBV10-3 and TRBJ2-5; 7 bases are a match to TRBD1. CDR3 length: 13 amino acids. Germline V gene lookup returns CDR1 ENHRY and CDR2 SYGVKD. J lost 3 bases, V lost 6 bases, and 4 bases had no gene match. The CDR3 coding sequence is TGTGCCATCAGAAAAGACAGGGAAGAGACCCAGTACTTC. Residues: CAIRKDREETQYF.

This clonotype has only a few counts. The chain carries TRBV7-2 and TRBJ1-5; 8 nucleotides align to TRBD1. Germline V gene sequence: CDR1 SGHTA, CDR2 FQGNSA. V lost 5 bases and J lost 6; bases outside the gene matches: 6. The CDR3 extends over 14 amino acids. For the CDR3, the DNA is TGTGCCAGCAGCGGTCACAGGGGGAGTCAGCCCCAGCATTTT. Protein: CASSGHRGSQPQHF.

The chain uses TRBV20-1 and TRBJ2-3; D gene uncertain. This CDR3 is 14 amino acids long. Germline V CDR1 and CDR2: DFQATT, SNEGSKA (reference sequence). V lost 6 bases and J 6 bases, leaving 19 bases between the germline ends. The CDR3 coding sequence is TGCAGTGCAAGACCTGGGTTGGGTACCGATACGCAGTATTTT. Residues: CSARPGLGTDTQYF.

V usage is TRBV5-1 and J usage is TRBJ1-6; a weak D match, TRBD1 (6 bases). The CDR3 extends over 12 amino acids. In germline, CDR1 is SGHRS, CDR2 YFSETQ. Trimming left V 9 bases short and J 7 bases short, with 11 bases between. CDR3: CATSTGNSPLHF. CDR3 sequence (DNA): TGCGCCACCTCTACAGGGAATTCACCCCTCCACTTT.

This clonotype appeared a few times. The CDR3 DNA follows: TGTGCCAGCAGTTTTTCCCCCTGGGACTACGAGCAGTACTTC. Protein product: CASSFSPWDYEQYF. The chain is built from TRBV27 and TRBJ2-7; D is unclear. Germline loops: CDR1 MNHEY, CDR2 SMNVEV (reference sequence). V shed 3 bases and J shed 3 bases, with 12 bases lying between them. The CDR3 is 14 amino acids.

The V gene is TRBV20-1, the J gene TRBJ2-4; 7 positions agree with TRBD2. V lost 4 bases to trimming and J lost 0 bases; unmatched junction nucleotides: 6. The CDR3 covers 15 residues. CDR1 is DFQATT and CDR2 is SNEGSKA in the germline V gene (reference sequence). CDR3 in amino acids: CSAKSGTRAKNIQYF. CDR3 nucleotide sequence: TGCAGTGCTAAGAGCGGGACCCGAGCCAAAAACATTCAGTACTTC.

This clonotype was observed a few times. With a much larger clone just one base away, this may be a read error. This chain links TRBV7-8 with TRBJ2-7; D is possibly TRBD2 (5 bases). From germline, CDR1 is SGHVS and CDR2 FQNEAQ. The CDR3 has 14 residues. The CDR3 DNA is TGTGCCGGCAGCTTAGCGACGGGCAACTACGAGCAGTACTTC. This codes for CAGSLATGNYEQYF.

V and J are TRBV12-3 or TRBV12-4 and TRBJ2-3, with 7 bases aligning to TRBD1. The J segment lost 3 bases and the V segment lost 6 bases, leaving 6 bases of the junction unmatched. This CDR3 has 14 residues. The CDR3 bases are TGTGCCAGCAGGAACAGGGACAGTACAGATACGCAGTATTTT. It is translated as CASRNRDSTDTQYF.

This chain links TRBV7-2 with TRBJ2-5; D uncertain. The V gene's germline CDR1 is SGHTA and CDR2 FQGNSA. This CDR3 has 13 residues. The germline V and J ends were trimmed by 6 bases and 5 bases, with 13 bases remaining between them. The CDR3 coding sequence is TGTGCCAGCAGGGCCCCGGCGGTGGAGACCCAGTACTTC. Its protein is CASRAPAVETQYF.

The chain combines TRBV29-1 with TRBJ2-3; D might be TRBD2 (6 bases). The V end lost 3 bases, the J end lost 0 bases, and 7 bases lay between the germline ends. The CDR3 is 13 amino acids. The germline gives CDR1 SQVTM, CDR2 ANQGSEA. Written as DNA, the CDR3 is TGCAGCGTTGATGCGGGAAGCACAGATACGCAGTATTTT. It encodes CSVDAGSTDTQYF.

This clonotype was counted a few times. This chain joins TRBV12-3 or TRBV12-4 and TRBJ2-5; 12 nucleotides match TRBD2. This CDR3 comprises 16 residues. V lost 9 bases and J lost 4; bases outside the gene matches: 12. CDR3 protein: CASSSLAGGPGETQYF. The CDR3 nucleotides are TGTGCCAGTTCATCGCTAGCGGGAGGGCCGGGAGAGACCCAGTACTTC.

CDR3 protein: CATSDTGLAGGPWEYNEQFF. The CDR3, as DNA: TGTGCCACCAGTGATACCGGACTAGCGGGAGGACCTTGGGAATACAATGAGCAGTTCTTC. The chain recombines TRBV24-1 with TRBJ2-1; 14 positions agree with TRBD2. Germline CDR1 KGHDR, CDR2 SFDVKD. The CDR3 contains 20 residues. V gave up 3 bases and J gave up 4 bases; unmatched junction bases: 13.

This clonotype was observed a few times. The rearrangement links TRBV20-1 to TRBJ2-3; TRBD2 matches 10 bases. Unmatched junction bases numbered 5, after V lost 4 bases and J lost 1 base. CDR3 length equals 15 residues. The germline gives CDR1 DFQATT, CDR2 SNEGSKA (reference sequence). The CDR3 here is CSATPGTSGTDTQYF. The DNA of the CDR3 is TGCAGTGCTACCCCCGGGACTAGCGGCACAGATACGCAGTATTTT.

V gene TRBV5-1 combines with J gene TRBJ2-1; 9 nucleotides match TRBD1. Per germline, CDR1 SGHRS and CDR2 YFSETQ. The length of the CDR3 is 13 residues. Trimming cost V 3 bases and J 9 bases; bases outside gene matches: 4. CDR3 bases: TGCGCCAGCAGCTCCGGACAGGGGACTGAGCAGTTCTTC. It yields the protein CASSSGQGTEQFF.

The chain combines TRBV7-9 with TRBJ1-2; 8 positions agree with TRBD1. Germline CDR1 SEHNR, CDR2 FQNEAQ (reference sequence). Unmatched junction bases numbered 9, after V lost 1 base and J lost 11 bases. The CDR3 contains 14 residues. CDR3 sequence reads: CASSLEGQGHAYTF. DNA of the CDR3: TGTGCCAGCAGCTTAGAAGGACAGGGCCATGCGTACACCTTC.

This chain connects TRBV7-8 to TRBJ1-1, with a weak D call TRBD1 (6 bases). Per germline, CDR1 SGHVS and CDR2 FQNEAQ. Trimming pared 5 bases from V and 1 base from J, leaving 8 bases between. The CDR3 consists of 13 residues. As DNA, the CDR3 is TGTGCCAGCAGCAAAGGGGGGAACACTGAAGCTTTCTTT. Amino acid sequence: CASSKGGNTEAFF.

This clonotype came up a few times. The chain employs TRBV7-9 and TRBJ1-2, with a weak D call TRBD1 (6 bases). V was cut by 1 base and J by 3 bases, with 9 bases left in between. Germline V gene sequence: CDR1 SEHNR, CDR2 FQNEAQ (reference sequence). The CDR3 extends over 14 amino acids. CDR3 DNA: TGTGCCAGCAGCTTAGTTCGGACAGACTATGGCTACACCTTC. Residues: CASSLVRTDYGYTF. The variable domain in full, completed from reference TRBV7-9 and TRBJ1-2, reads DTGVSQNPRHKITKRGQNVTFRCDPISEHNRLYWYRQTLGQGPEFLTYFQNEAQLEKSRLLSDRFSAERPKGSFSTLEIQRTEQGDSAMYLCASSLVRTDYGYTFGSGTRLTVV.

This clonotype was detected only a few times. This sequence joins TRBV20-1 and TRBJ2-3; 14 bases are a match to TRBD2. The CDR3 spans 13 residues. CDR1 DFQATT and CDR2 SNEGSKA come from the germline V gene (reference sequence). The CDR3 DNA reads as TGCAGGGGGACTAGCGGGGGAGGGGATACGCAGTATTTT. Its translation: CRGTSGGGDTQYF.

J is TRBJ2-3 and V is TRBV9; D is possibly TRBD1 (6 bases). The germline gives CDR1 SGDLS, CDR2 YYNGEE. The ends were cut back, 0 bases at V and 0 bases at J, with 14 bases in the middle. CDR3 size: 17 residues. The CDR3 DNA follows: TGTGCCAGCAGCGTAGGTGGCCAGGGGTTTAGCACAGATACGCAGTATTTT. Translation gives CASSVGGQGFSTDTQYF.

The V call is TRBV19, the J call TRBJ2-4; 10 bases map to TRBD1. Germline V gene lookup returns CDR1 LNHDA and CDR2 SQIVND (reference sequence). The length of the CDR3 is 14 residues. J lost 8 bases, V lost 8 bases, and 9 bases had no gene match. In nucleotides, the CDR3 is TGTGCCAGTGCTGAAGGACAGGGGGTGGACATTCAGTACTTC. Protein sequence: CASAEGQGVDIQYF.

This clonotype was picked up a small number of times. The chain joins TRBV28 to TRBJ2-7; D is uncertain. CDR3 length: 15 amino acids. Germline V gives CDR1 MDHEN, CDR2 SYDVKM. The V gene lost 6 bases and the J gene lost 3 bases, with 18 bases spanning the gap. The CDR3 nucleotides read TGTGCCAGCAGCCCGCCGGGTCCTTCGTTCTACGAGCAGTACTTC. This encodes CASSPPGPSFYEQYF.

The CDR3 reads CSATSGTGEETQYF. CDR3 bases: TGCAGTGCTACCTCCGGGACAGGGGAAGAGACCCAGTACTTC. The chain links TRBV20-1 to TRBJ2-5; 10 nucleotides agree with TRBD1. The CDR3 sequence is 14 residues long. J gave up 3 bases and V 4 bases, and 5 bases lay outside the gene matches. Germline V lookup: CDR1 DFQATT, CDR2 SNEGSKA (reference sequence).

V is TRBV7-9 and J is TRBJ2-2; D is uncertain. The CDR3 has 15 residues. Trimming pared 1 base from V and 1 base from J, leaving 7 bases between. CDR1 and CDR2 from the germline V gene are SEHNR and FQNEAQ (reference sequence). CDR3 sequence: CASSLGAWNTGELFF. The CDR3 region has the DNA TGTGCCAGCAGCTTAGGCGCTTGGAACACCGGGGAGCTGTTTTTT.